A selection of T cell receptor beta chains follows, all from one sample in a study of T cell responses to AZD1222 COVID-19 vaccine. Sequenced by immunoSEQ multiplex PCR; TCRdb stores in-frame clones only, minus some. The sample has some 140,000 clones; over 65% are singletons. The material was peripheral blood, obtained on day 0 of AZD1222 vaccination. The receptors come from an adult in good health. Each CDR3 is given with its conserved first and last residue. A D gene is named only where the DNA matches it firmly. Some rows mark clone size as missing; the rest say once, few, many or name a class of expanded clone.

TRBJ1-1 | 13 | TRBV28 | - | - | CASREVGLAEAFF | TGTGCCAGCAGGGAGGTGGGTTTAGCTGAAGCTTTCTTT
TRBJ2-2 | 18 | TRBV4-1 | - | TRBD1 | CASTRSSAQGVNTGELFF | TGCGCCAGCACCCGCTCCAGCGCACAGGGGGTGAACACCGGGGAGCTGTTTTTT
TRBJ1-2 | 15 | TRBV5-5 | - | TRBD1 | CASSLDRGHGYGYTF | TGTGCCAGCAGCTTGGACAGGGGGCACGGCTATGGCTACACCTTC
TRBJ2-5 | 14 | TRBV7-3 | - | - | CASSFGRDAETQYF | TGTGCCAGCAGCTTCGGCAGGGATGCGGAGACCCAGTACTTC
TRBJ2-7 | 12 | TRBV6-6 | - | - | CASSSPAGEQYF | TGTGCCAGCAGTTCCCCCGCTGGCGAGCAGTACTTC
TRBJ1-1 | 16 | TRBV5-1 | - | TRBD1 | CASSLHTQGAVTEAFF | TGCGCCAGCAGCTTACATACACAGGGGGCCGTCACTGAAGCTTTCTTT
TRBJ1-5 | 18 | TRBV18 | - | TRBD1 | CASSLFGQGVDSNQPQHF | TGTGCCAGCTCACTCTTCGGACAGGGGGTAGACAGCAATCAGCCCCAGCATTTT
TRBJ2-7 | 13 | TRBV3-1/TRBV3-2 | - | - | CASSPVGPYEQYF | TGTGCCAGCAGCCCTGTGGGCCCCTACGAGCAGTACTTC
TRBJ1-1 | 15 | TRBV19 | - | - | CASLSTGLGNTEAFF | TGTGCCAGTTTAAGTACAGGGTTGGGAAACACTGAAGCTTTCTTT
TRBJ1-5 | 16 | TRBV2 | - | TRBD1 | CASRTSGTESNQPQHF | TGTGCCAGCAGGACCAGCGGGACAGAAAGCAATCAGCCCCAGCATTTT
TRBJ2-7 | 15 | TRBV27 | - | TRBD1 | CASTPGTAFSYEQYF | TGTGCCAGCACCCCTGGGACAGCCTTCTCCTACGAGCAGTACTTC
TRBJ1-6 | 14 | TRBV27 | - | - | CASSWAASIQALHF | TGTGCCAGCAGTTGGGCAGCTTCGATTCAGGCCCTCCACTTT
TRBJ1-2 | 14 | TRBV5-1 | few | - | CASSLNGVYYGYTF | TGCGCCAGCAGCCTCAATGGGGTTTACTATGGCTACACCTTC
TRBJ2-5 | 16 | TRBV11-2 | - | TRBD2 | CASSLGRGAHQETQYF | TGTGCCAGCAGCTTAGGGCGGGGGGCCCATCAAGAGACCCAGTACTTC